The sequence of this TCR beta chain was determined in a study of T cells after yellow fever vaccination (dated by TCRdb to between 2018 and 2021). Some background on the complete study: The SMART-Seq v4 Ultra Low Input RNA kit was used to prepare libraries from fractions with low cell numbers. To follow T-cell clones before and after primary and booster YFV17D yellow fever vaccination, bulk TCR alpha and beta repertoires were sequenced over time. Two healthy male donors, one aged 18 to 30 and one aged 30 to 40 years, made up the cohort. Blood was collected at multiple timepoints before and after primary and secondary immunization, and bulk PBMC replicates and cell subsets were isolated.

Sequences ENHRY (CDR1) and SYGVKD (CDR2) are obtained from the germline V gene. CDR3 length: 15 amino acids, cysteine to phenylalanine. Only the CDR3 part of the read is kept: 45 bases, read in frame from the first base. V loses 0 bases of germline sequence and J loses 7 bases, and the interval between the two ends is 15 bases. The investigation overall reported the following: After the booster, most of the clones that had expanded following primary vaccination were detected again (around 95% of CD4 and around 90% of CD8), which suggests that memory was broadly maintained. Computational filtering was needed because FACS-sorted repertoires could contain abundant contaminating clonotypes from the bulk population. The secondary T-cell response was found to be weaker but faster than the primary response, with a peak reached on day 5 rather than on day 15. Only a couple of donors were included in the study, so the extent to which the findings can be generalized is limited. A small share of clonotypes was detected in both CD4 and CD8 compartments, with the overlap likely arising from convergent recombination.

As regards this clonotype: What antigen it recognizes has not been identified. Per-nucleotide qualities are absent, and no much larger clonotype sits a single base away.

TCR cDNA was synthesized by 5'RACE template switching, through which a universal primer site and unique molecular identifiers were introduced. cDNA synthesis was primed from both the TCR alpha and TCR beta constant segments. Library amplification used two PCR steps, and the second PCR step added sample barcodes and sequencing adapters. Sequencing of libraries was performed on Illumina HiSeq 2500 (2x100 bp) or NovaSeq (2x150 bp). The published analysis was carried out like this. Reads were demultiplexed and collapsed into UMI consensus sequences with MIGEC, and V(D)J alignment was performed with MiXCR. Vaccine-responding clonotypes were defined with edgeR using replicate PBMC samples, requiring FDR below 0.01 and a log2 fold change above 5 up to day 15. Each bulk clonotype was labeled CD4 or CD8 based on which sequenced repertoire, CD4 or CD8, contained the clonotype at higher abundance. In TCRdb, the public reads were trimmed at Q25 with fastp and aligned with MiXCR, with productive beta chains retained. Merged by CDR3 protein, the rows form single entries marked with the most common genes and DNA. What appears here as the V and J calls and clone size reflects TCRdb's work, not the paper's. The sample records 250,000 to 300,000 distinct CDR3 sequences, 10% to 15% of which are singletons. The ten largest clones represent roughly 0.5% of the sample.

Reading the label with the study, this specimen's treatment or condition is: live attenuated yellow fever vaccine strain. A standard Ficoll-Paque protocol was used to isolate PBMCs from peripheral blood. Dynabeads CD4 and CD8 positive selection kits were used to isolate CD4 and CD8 T-cell fractions. TriZol was used to extract RNA from bulk PBMCs, from CD4 and CD8 fractions, and from dextramer-positive and dextramer-negative fractions. Recombination joined TRBV10-3 with TRBJ1-2; TRBD1 might be the D gene, on 5 matching bases. The TCR comes from a man aged 25-40 years who received the YFV17D yellow fever vaccine. Sequences were derived from CD4+ T cells sorted from PBMCs, sampled 45 days after the yellow fever booster vaccination. The CDR3 here reads CAISESNRFRFGYTF. In nucleotides, the sequence is TGTGCCATCAGTGAGTCGAACAGGTTTAGGTTTGGCTACACCTTC.